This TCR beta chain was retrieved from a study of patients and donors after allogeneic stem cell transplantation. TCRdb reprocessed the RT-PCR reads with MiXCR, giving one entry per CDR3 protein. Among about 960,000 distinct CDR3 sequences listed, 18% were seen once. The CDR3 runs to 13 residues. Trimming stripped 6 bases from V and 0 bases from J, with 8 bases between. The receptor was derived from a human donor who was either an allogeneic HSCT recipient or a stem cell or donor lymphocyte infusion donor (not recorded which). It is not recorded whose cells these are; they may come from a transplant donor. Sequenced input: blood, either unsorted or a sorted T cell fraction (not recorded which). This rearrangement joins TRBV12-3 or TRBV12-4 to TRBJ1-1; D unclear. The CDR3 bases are TGTGCCAGCAGCCCCTGGTTGAACACTGAAGCTTTCTTT. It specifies CASSPWLNTEAFF.